This T cell receptor beta chain was captured by sequencing in a study of blood T cells in healthy people across ages. General study findings and limits: Possibly, changes in expanded clonotypes were confounded because donor CMV status was unknown.

Through a sample-barcoded 5' primer and a J-beta primer mix, a second PCR was run for 7 to 11 cycles. Each of the cDNA molecules was tagged by a template-switch adaptor with 12 random nucleotides. TCRdb reanalysed the 5' RACE reads using MiXCR and keeps one entry per CDR3 protein. Of about 1.8 million distinct CDR3 sequences in the sample, about 50% were seen once. To note about this clonotype: Its cognate antigen is unknown.

Approximately 10 milliliters was the volume of peripheral blood drawn from each donor. Isolation of PBMCs gave at least 7 million cells per sample. J was trimmed by 8 bases and V by 8 bases; bases with no gene match: 13. The CDR3 is made up of 15 amino acids. CDR1 MDHEN and CDR2 SYDVKM come from the germline V gene. The material sequenced was blood. The rearrangement uses TRBV28 and TRBJ1-5, with TRBD1 matching over 9 bases. This receptor was obtained from a woman aged 40 to 55 in good health. The CDR3 protein is CASEDGQGLKKPQHF. The CDR3 DNA reads TGTGCCAGCGAGGACGGACAGGGGCTTAAAAAGCCCCAGCATTTT.